This TCR beta chain derives from a study of T cell responses to AZD1222 COVID-19 vaccine. Study observations and caveats: The donor group comprised mostly white British people and more females; the analysis possibly underestimated clonal diversity. Spike-specific TCR repertoires showed rising breadth and depth after two AZD1222 doses.

This clone appeared once. Its antigen is unknown. A read error may produce the germline difference seen at one junction end. The CDR3 has 12 residues. Germline-derived CDR1 and CDR2 are MNHEY and SVGAGI. This table comes from immunoSEQ multiplex PCR, and its TCRdb copy is limited to in-frame clones, with some not included. The sample yields over 45,000 clones, 70% to 90% seen once. The chain employs TRBV6-5 and TRBJ1-2, with no clear D. The sample in question was peripheral blood, obtained on day 0 of AZD1222 vaccination. This sequence was found in an adult in good health. CDR3: CASSSPGQGRYF. In DNA form, the CDR3 reads TGTGCCAGCAGTTCCCCCGGCCAAGGCAGGTACTTC.